Given below is one T cell receptor (beta chain) in context. Germline CDR1 is SGHVS and CDR2 is FQNEAQ. J gave up 4 bases and V 3 bases, and 17 bases lay outside the gene matches. There are 19 residues in the CDR3. The protocol was immunoSEQ multiplex PCR, while the TCRdb copy is restricted to in-frame clones and leaves out a portion. The repertoire includes about 36,000 clones, 85% to 95% of them detected once, and around 1.5% sits in the top ten. These data originate in a study of T cell clonotyping in hematopoietic cell transplantation. Time point in this sample: recipient sample about 28 days before transplant, after cytoreduction.

The clonotype originates from a man aged 40-55 years with chronic myeloid leukemia. Some clones in this sample may be carry-over from other donors' samples. The sample consisted of peripheral blood mononuclear cells, taken before stem cell transplant. This sequence joins TRBV7-8 and TRBJ1-3, with 8 bases lining up with TRBD1. The CDR3 region has the DNA TGTGCCAGCAGCTTCCCCTCTTCCGACAGGGGCAATACAGGAAACACCATATATTTT. It specifies CASSFPSSDRGNTGNTIYF.